Detailed here is one T cell receptor (beta chain). Its antigen is currently unknown. TCRdb keeps only in-frame clones here, not all; method: immunoSEQ multiplex PCR. The sample consists of about 99,000 clones, roughly nine tenths of them appearing once. This sample is part of a study of T cell responses to AZD1222 COVID-19 vaccine. The study's findings and limits: Every sample of the repertoires postdated the peak T cell response.

Germline V gives CDR1 MGHRA, CDR2 YSYEKL. This CDR3 region has 16 residues. V was cut by 3 bases and J by 1 base, with 15 bases left in between. The sequence came from an adult who received the MenACWY meningococcal vaccine as a control. The material was peripheral blood, obtained 28 days after the second dose of the MenACWY control vaccine. This chain connects TRBV4-1 to TRBJ1-1, with no clear D. CDR3 in DNA: TGCGCCAGCAGCCACCACTGGGAGGCTTCGAACACTGAAGCTTTCTTT. This sequence encodes CASSHHWEASNTEAFF.